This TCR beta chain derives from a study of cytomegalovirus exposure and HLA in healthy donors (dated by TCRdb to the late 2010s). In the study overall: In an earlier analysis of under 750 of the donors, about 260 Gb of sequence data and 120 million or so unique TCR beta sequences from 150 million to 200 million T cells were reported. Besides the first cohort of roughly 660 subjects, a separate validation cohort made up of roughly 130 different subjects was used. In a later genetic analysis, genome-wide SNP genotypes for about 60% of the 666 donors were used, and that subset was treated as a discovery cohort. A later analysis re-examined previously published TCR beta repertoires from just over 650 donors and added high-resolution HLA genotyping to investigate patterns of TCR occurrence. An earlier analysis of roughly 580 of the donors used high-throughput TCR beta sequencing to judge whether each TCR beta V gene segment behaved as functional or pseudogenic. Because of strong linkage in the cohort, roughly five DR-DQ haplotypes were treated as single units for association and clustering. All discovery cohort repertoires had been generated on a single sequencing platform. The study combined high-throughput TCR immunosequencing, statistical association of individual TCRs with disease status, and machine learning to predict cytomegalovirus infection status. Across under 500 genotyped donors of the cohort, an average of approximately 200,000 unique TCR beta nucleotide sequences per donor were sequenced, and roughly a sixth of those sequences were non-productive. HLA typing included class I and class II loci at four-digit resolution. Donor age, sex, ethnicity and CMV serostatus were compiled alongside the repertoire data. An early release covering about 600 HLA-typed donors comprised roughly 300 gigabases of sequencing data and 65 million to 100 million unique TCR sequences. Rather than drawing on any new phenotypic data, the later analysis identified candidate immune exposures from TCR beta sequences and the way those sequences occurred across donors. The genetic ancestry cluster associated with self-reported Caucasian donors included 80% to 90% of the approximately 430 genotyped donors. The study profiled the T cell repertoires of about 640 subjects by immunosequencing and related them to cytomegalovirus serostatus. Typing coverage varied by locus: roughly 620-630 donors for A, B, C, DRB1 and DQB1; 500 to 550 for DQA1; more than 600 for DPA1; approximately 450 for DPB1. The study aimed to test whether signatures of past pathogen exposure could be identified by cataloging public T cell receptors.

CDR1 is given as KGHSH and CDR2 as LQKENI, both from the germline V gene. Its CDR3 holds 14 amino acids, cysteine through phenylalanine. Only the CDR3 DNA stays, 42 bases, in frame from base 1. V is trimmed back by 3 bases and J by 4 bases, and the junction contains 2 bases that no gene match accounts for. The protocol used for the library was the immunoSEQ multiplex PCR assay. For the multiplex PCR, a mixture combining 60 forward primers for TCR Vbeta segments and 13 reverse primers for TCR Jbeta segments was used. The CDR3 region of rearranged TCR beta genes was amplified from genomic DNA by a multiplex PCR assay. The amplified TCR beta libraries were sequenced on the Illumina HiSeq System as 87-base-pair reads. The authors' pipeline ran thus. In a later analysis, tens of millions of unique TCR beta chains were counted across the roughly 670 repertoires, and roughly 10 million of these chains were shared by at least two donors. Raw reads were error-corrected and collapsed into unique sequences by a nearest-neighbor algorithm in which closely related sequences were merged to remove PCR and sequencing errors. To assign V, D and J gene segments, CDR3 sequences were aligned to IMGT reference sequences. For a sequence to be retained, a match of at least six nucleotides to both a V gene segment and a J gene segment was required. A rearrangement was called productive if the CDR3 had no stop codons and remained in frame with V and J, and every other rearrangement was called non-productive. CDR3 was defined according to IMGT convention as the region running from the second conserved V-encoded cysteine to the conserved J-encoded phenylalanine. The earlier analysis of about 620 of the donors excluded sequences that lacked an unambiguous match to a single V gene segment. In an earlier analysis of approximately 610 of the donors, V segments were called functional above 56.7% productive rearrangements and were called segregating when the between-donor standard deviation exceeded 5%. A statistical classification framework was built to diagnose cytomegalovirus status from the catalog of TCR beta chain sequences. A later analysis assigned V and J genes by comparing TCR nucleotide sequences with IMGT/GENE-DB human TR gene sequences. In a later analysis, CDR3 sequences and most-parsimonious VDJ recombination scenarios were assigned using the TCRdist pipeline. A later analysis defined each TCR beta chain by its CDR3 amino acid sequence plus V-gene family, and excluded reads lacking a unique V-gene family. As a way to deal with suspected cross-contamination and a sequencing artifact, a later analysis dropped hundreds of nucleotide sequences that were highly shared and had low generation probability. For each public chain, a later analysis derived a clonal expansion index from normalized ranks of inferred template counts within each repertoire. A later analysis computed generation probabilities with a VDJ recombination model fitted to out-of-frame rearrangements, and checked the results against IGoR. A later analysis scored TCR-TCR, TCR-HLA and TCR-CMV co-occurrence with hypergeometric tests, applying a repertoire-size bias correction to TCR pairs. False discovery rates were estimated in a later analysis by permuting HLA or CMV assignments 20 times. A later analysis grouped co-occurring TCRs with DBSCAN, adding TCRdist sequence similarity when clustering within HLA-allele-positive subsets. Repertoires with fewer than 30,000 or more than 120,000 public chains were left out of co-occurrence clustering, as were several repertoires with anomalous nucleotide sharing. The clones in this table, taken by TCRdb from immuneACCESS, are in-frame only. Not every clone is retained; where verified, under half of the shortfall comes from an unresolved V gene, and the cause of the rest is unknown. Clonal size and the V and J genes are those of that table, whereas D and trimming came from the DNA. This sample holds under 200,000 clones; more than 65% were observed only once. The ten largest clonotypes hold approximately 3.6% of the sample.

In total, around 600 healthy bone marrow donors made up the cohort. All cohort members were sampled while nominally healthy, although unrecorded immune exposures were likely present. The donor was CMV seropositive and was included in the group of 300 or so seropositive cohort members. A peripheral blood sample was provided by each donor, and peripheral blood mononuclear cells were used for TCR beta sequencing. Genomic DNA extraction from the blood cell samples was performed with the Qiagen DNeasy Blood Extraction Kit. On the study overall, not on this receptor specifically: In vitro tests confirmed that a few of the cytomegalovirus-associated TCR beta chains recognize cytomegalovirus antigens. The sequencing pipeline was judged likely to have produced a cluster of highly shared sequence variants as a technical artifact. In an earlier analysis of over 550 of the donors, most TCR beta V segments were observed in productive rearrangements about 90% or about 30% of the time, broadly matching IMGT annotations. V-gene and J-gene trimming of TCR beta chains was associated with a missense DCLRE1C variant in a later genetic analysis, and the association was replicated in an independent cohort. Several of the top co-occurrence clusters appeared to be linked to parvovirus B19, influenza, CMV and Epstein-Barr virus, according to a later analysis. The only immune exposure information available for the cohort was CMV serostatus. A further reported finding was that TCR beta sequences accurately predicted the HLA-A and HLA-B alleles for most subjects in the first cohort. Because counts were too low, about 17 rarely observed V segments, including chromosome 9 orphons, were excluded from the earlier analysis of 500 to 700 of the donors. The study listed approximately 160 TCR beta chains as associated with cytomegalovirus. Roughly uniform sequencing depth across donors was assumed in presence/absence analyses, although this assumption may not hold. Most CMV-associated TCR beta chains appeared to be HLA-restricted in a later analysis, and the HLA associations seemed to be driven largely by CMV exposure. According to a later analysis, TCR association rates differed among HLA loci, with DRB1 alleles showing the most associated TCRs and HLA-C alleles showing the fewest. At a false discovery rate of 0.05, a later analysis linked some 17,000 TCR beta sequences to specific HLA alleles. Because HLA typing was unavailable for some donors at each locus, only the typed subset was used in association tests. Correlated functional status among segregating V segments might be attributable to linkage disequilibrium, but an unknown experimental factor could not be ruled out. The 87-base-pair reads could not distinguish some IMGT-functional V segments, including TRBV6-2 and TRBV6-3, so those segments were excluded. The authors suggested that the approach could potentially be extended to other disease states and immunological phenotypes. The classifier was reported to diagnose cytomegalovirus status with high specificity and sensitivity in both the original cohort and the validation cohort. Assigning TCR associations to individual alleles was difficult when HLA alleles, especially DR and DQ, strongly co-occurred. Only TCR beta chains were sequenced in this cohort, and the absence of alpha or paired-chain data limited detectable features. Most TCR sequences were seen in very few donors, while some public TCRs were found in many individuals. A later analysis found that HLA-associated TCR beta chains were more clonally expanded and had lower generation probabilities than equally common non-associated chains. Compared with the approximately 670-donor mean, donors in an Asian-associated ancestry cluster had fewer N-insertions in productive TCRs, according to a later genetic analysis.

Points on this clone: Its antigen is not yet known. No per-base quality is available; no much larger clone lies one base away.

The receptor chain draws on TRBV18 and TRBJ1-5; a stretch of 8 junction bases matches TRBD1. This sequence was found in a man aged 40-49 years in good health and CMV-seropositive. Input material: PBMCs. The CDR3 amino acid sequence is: CASSPRQGNQPQHF. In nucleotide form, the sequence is TGTGCCAGCTCACCCCGACAGGGGAATCAGCCCCAGCATTTT.